This T cell receptor (beta chain) appears in the sequencing data of a study of identical twins. General study results and limits: Invariant MAIT and iNKT cells could partly confound zero-insertion analyses.

There are a few counts of this clonotype. Its antigen remains unidentified. Looked up from germline, CDR1 is SEHNR and CDR2 is FQNEAQ (reference sequence). The CDR3 contains 15 residues. V gave up 5 bases and J gave up 3 bases; unmatched junction bases: 10. MiXCR, applied by TCRdb to the 5' RACE reads, yields one record per CDR3 protein. Here the sample spans hundreds of thousands of distinct CDR3 sequences, 9% to 15% being singletons. The same sample was also studied in work on yellow fever vaccine responses in identical twins.

This chain uses TRBV7-9 with TRBJ2-7, with TRBD2 matching 7 bases. The material sequenced was CD8+ T cells sorted from blood. The sequence was obtained from a woman aged 18-29 years in good health. The CDR3 sequence: CASSHLAGADYEQYF. As DNA, the CDR3 is TGTGCCAGCAGCCATCTGGCGGGAGCGGACTACGAGCAGTACTTC.